This T cell receptor beta chain was obtained from a study of blood T cell repertoires in COVID-19. The germline V gene has CDR1 SNHLY and CDR2 FYNNEI. V was pared by 2 bases and J by 7 bases, with 9 bases between. CDR3 length: 13 amino acids. Using immunoSEQ multiplex PCR, the repertoire was profiled, and TCRdb retains in-frame clones only, with some absent. The sample lists more than 200,000 clones, more than 85% occurring once. The rearrangement uses TRBV2 and TRBJ1-5; unclear D gene. This sequence originates from a woman aged 45-60 years with COVID-19, enrolled during active disease. The sequenced sample was peripheral blood. The CDR3, as DNA: TGTGCCAGCAGTGAAACAGTACCGCAGCCCCAGCATTTT. It yields the protein CASSETVPQPQHF.